Listed below are T cell receptor beta chains from one sample, sequenced in a study of blood T cell repertoires in COVID-19. Only in-frame clones appear in the TCRdb table, and some are missing; sequencing was by immunoSEQ multiplex PCR. This sample has roughly 80,000 clones, with around 81% found just once. Sequences were obtained from peripheral blood. The receptors were sampled from a man older than 75 with acute or convalescent COVID-19. Each CDR3 is given with its conserved first and last residue. Fields, in order: clone size, J gene, CDR3 length, D gene, V gene, CDR3 DNA, CDR3 protein. The D gene is left open where the match is weak. A clone size is listed for some rows: how often the clone was seen (once, few, many), or a class if it is expanded.

>-|TRBJ1-1|13|TRBD1|TRBV12-3/TRBV12-4
TGTGCCAGCAGTTTCGTAGGGGGCGCGACTGCTTTCTTT
CASSFVGGATAFF
>-|TRBJ2-1|13|-|TRBV12-3/TRBV12-4
TGTGCCAGCAGTTTGGGCAGGGTGGATGAGCAGTTCTTC
CASSLGRVDEQFF
>few|TRBJ2-1|15|TRBD1|TRBV5-1
TGCGCCAGCAGCTTGGAGGGACAGGGCTACAATGAGCAGTTCTTC
CASSLEGQGYNEQFF
>-|TRBJ1-2|13|-|TRBV3-1/TRBV3-2
TGTGCCAGCAGCCAGCGCGGCTACTATGGCTACACCTTC
CASSQRGYYGYTF
>-|TRBJ1-3|14|-|TRBV5-1
TGCGCCAGCCGGGAGGACCCTCAAGGAAACACCATATATTTT
CASREDPQGNTIYF
>once|TRBJ2-1|15|-|TRBV6-5
TGTGCCAGCAGGCGGGGGCAGGGGACATACAATGAGCAGTTCTTC
CASRRGQGTYNEQFF
>-|TRBJ2-1|12|-|TRBV12-3/TRBV12-4
TGTGCCAGCAGTCTACTAGGAGACGAGCAGTTCTTC
CASSLLGDEQFF
>-|TRBJ1-1|13|TRBD1|TRBV7-2
TGTGCCAGCAGCTTAGTGATGACAGGGGAGGCTTTCTTT
CASSLVMTGEAFF
>-|TRBJ2-7|12|-|TRBV5-1
TGCGCCAGCAGCTCTTCCTTTTACGAGCAGTACTTC
CASSSSFYEQYF
>-|TRBJ2-7|13|TRBD1|TRBV30
TGTGCCTGGAGTCGACAGGGGGCAGTCGAGCAGTACTTC
CAWSRQGAVEQYF
>once|TRBJ2-5|13|TRBD1|TRBV28
TGTGCCAGCAGTAGGGACAGGCTGGAGACCCAGTACTTC
CASSRDRLETQYF
>-|TRBJ1-5|15|-|TRBV2
TGTGCCAGCGCTAAGACAGGAATTAGCAATCAGCCCCAGCATTTT
CASAKTGISNQPQHF
>-|TRBJ1-1|14|TRBD1|TRBV19
TGTGCCAGTAGCTCTGGACAGGCATCGCTTGAAGCTTTCTTT
CASSSGQASLEAFF
>-|TRBJ2-2|14|-|TRBV20-1
TGCAGTGCTAGTAGCGCAAGCCCGACCGGGGAGCTGTTTTTT
CSASSASPTGELFF
>-|TRBJ2-2|15|-|TRBV28
TGTGCCAGCAGTCCCCACGCTTCCGGGTCGGGGGAGCTGTTTTTT
CASSPHASGSGELFF